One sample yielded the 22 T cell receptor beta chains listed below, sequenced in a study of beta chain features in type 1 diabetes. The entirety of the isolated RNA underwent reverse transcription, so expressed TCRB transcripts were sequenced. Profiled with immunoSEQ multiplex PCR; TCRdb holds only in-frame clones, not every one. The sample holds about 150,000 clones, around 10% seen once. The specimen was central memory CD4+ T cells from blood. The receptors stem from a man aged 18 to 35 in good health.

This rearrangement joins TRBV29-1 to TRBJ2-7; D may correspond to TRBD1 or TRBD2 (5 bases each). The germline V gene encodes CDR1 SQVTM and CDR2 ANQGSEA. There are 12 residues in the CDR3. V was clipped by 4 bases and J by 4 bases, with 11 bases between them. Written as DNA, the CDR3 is TGCAGCGTTGGGGACCGCCAATACGAGCAGTACTTC. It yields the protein CSVGDRQYEQYF.

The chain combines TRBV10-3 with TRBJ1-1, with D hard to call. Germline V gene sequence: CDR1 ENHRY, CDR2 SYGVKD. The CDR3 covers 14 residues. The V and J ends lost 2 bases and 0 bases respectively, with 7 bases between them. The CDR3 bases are TGTGCCATCAGTGAGCAGAATATGAACACTGAAGCTTTCTTT. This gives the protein CAISEQNMNTEAFF.

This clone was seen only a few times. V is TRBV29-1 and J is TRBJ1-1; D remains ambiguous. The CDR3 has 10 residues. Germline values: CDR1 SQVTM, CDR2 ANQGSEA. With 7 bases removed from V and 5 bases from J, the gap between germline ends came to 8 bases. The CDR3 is CSAPGTEAFF. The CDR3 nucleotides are TGCAGCGCCCCTGGGACTGAAGCTTTCTTT.

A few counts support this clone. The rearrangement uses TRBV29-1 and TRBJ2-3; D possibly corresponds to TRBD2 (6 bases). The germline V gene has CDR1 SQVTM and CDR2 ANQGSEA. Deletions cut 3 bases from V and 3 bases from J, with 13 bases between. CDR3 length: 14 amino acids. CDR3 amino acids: CSVDWAGRTDTQYF. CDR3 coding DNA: TGCAGCGTTGACTGGGCGGGGAGGACAGATACGCAGTATTTT.

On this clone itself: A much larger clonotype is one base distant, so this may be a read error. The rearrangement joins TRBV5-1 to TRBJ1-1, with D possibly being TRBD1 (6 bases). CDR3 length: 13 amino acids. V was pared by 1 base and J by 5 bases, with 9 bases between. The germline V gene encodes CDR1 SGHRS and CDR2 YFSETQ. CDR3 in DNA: TGCGCCAGCAGCTTGACAGGGAAAACTGAAGCTTTCTTT. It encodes CASSLTGKTEAFF.

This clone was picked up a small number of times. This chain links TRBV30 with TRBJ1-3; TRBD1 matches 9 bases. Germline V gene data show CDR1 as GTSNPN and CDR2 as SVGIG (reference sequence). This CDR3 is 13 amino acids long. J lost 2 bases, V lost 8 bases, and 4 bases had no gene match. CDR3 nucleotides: TGTGCCGGCGACAGGGGGGCTGGAAACACCATATATTTT. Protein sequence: CAGDRGAGNTIYF.

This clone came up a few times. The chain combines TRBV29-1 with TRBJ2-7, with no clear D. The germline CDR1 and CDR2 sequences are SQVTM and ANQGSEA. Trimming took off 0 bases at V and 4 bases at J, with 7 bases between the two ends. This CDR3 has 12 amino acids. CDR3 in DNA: TGCAGCGTTGAAGATATTGCTTACGAGCAGTACTTC. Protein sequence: CSVEDIAYEQYF.

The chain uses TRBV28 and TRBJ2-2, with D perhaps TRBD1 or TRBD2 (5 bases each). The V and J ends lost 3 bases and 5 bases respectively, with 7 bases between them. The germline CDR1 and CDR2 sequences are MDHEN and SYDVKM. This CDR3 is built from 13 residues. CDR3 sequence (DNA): TGTGCCAGCAGTTTGAGGGGAACCGGGGAGCTGTTTTTT. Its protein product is CASSLRGTGELFF. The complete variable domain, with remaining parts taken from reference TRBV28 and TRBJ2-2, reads DVKVTQSSRYLVKRTGEKVFLECVQDMDHENMFWYRQDPGLGLRLIYFSYDVKMKEKGDIPEGYSVSREKKERFSLILESASTNQTSMYLCASSLRGTGELFFGEGSRLTVL.

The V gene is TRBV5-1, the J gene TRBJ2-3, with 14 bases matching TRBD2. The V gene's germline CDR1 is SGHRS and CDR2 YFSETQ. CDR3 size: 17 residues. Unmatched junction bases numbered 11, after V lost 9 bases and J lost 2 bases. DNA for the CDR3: TGCGCCACTTCGCCGGGACTAGCGGGGGCATTCACAGATACGCAGTATTTT. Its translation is CATSPGLAGAFTDTQYF.

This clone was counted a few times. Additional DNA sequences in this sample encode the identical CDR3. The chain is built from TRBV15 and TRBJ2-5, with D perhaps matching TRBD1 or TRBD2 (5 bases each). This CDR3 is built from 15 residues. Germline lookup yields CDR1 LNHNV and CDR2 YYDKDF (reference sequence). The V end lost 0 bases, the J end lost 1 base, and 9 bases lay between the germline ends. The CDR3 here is CATSRDPGPQETQYF. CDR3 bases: TGTGCCACCAGCAGAGACCCGGGGCCCCAAGAGACCCAGTACTTC.

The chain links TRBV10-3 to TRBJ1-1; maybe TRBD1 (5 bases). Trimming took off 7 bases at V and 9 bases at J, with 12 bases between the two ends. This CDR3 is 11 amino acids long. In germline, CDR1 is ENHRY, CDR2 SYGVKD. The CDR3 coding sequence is TGTGCCATCACTGACAGCCTGAAAGCTTTCTTT. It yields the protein CAITDSLKAFF.

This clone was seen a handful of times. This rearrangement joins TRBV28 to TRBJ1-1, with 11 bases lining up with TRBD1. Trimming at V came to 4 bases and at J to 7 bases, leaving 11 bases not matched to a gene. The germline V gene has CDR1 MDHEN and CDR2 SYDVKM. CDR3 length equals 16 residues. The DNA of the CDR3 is TGTGCCAGCAGTTCTTTGGACAGGGGGCTGTTTAGTGAAGCTTTCTTT. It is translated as CASSSLDRGLFSEAFF.

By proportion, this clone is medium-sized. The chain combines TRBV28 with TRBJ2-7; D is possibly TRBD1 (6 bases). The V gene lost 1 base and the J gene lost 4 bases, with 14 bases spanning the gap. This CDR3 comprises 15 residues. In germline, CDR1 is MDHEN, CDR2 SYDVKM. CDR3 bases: TGTGCCAGCAGTTTATATGCAGGGGCCCGATACGAGCAGTACTTC. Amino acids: CASSLYAGARYEQYF.

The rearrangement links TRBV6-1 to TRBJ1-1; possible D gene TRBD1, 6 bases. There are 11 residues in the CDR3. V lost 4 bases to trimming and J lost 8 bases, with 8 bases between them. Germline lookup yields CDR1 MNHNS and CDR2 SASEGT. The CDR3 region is CASSVQGEAFF. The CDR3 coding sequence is TGTGCCAGCAGTGTACAGGGCGAAGCTTTCTTT.

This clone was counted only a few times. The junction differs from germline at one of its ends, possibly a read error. CDR3 amino acids: CASSLGDGNNSPLHF. In DNA, the CDR3 is TGCGCCAGCAGTTTGGGGGACGGAAATAATTCACCCCTCCACTTT. The chain couples TRBV5-1 to TRBJ1-6; tentatively, D is TRBD1 (5 bases). CDR3 length: 15 amino acids. Germline V lookup: CDR1 SGHRS, CDR2 YFSETQ.

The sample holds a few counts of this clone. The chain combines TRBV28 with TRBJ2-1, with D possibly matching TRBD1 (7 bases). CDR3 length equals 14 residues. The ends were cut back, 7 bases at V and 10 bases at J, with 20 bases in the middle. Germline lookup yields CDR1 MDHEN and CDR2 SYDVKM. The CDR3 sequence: CASTRQGLWGEQFF. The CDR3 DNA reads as TGTGCCAGCACCCGACAGGGACTTTGGGGCGAGCAGTTCTTC.

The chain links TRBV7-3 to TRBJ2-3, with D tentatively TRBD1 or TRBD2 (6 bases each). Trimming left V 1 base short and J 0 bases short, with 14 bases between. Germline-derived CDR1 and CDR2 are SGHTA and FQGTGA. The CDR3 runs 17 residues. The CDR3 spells CASSLRGGQSSTDTQYF. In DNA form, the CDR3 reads TGTGCCAGCAGCTTAAGAGGGGGGCAGTCTAGCACAGATACGCAGTATTTT.

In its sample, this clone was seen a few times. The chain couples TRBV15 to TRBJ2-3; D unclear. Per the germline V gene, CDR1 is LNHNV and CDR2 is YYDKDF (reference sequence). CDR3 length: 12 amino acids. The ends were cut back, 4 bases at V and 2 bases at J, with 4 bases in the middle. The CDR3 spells CATSTATDTQYF. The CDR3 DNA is TGTGCCACCAGCACGGCCACAGATACGCAGTATTTT.

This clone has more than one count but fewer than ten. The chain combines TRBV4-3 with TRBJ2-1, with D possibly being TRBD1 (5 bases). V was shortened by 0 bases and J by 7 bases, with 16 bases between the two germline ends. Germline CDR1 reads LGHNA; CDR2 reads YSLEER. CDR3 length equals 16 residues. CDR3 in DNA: TGCGCCAGCAGCCAAGATTTGGCAGGGATGGGGAATGAGCAGTTCTTC. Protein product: CASSQDLAGMGNEQFF.

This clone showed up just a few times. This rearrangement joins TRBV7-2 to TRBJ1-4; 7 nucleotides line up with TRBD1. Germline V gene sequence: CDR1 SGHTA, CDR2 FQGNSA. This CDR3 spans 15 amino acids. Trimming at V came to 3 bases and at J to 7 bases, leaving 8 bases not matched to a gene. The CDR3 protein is CASSFVGRGSEKLFF. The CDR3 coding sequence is TGTGCCAGCAGCTTTGTTGGCAGGGGGAGTGAAAAACTGTTTTTT.

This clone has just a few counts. In DNA, the CDR3 is TGTGCCAGCAGCCCTGGGGAGGCCAAAAACATTCAGTACTTC. Amino acids: CASSPGEAKNIQYF. This sequence joins TRBV5-6 and TRBJ2-4; D is perhaps TRBD2 (5 bases). Trimming removed 4 bases at V and 1 base at J, with 9 bases between. Germline CDR1 SGHDT, CDR2 YYEEEE. This CDR3 has 14 amino acids.

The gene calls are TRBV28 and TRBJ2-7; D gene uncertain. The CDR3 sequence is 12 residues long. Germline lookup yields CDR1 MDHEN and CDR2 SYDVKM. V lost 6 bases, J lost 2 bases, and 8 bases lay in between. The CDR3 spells CASRGSPYEQYF. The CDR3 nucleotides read TGTGCCAGCAGGGGCAGCCCCTACGAGCAGTACTTC.